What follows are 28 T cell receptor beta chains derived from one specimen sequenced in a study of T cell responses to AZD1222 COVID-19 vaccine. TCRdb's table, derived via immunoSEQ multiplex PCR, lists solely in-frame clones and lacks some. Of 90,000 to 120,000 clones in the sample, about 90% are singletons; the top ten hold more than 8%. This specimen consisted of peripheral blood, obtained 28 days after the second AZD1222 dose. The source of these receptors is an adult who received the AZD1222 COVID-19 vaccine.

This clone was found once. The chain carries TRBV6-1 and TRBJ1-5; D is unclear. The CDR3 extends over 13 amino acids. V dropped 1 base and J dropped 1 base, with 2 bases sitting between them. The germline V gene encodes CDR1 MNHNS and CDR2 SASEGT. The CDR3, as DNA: TGTGCCAGCAGTGAAGTGAGCAATCAGCCCCAGCATTTT. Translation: CASSEVSNQPQHF.

CDR3 loop: CASIPRGGRREKLFF. CDR3 nucleotide sequence: TGTGCCAGTATTCCGAGGGGGGGACGAAGAGAGAAACTGTTTTTT. The gene calls are TRBV19 and TRBJ1-4, with a tentative D call TRBD1 (6 bases). V was cut by 7 bases and J by 11 bases, with 23 bases left in between. The CDR3 has 15 amino acids. Germline loops: CDR1 LNHDA, CDR2 SQIVND (reference sequence).

CDR3 DNA: TGTGCCAGCAGTCCCGGGACTAGCGGGAGGGCCGGGAGGGAGACCCAGTACTTC. Amino acids: CASSPGTSGRAGRETQYF. This chain connects TRBV27 to TRBJ2-5, with TRBD2 matching over 16 bases. Per germline, CDR1 MNHEY and CDR2 SMNVEV (reference sequence). V trimming: 5 bases; J trimming: 5 bases; junction bases outside the gene matches: 11. The CDR3 spans 18 residues.

CDR3 nucleotide sequence: TGTGCCAGCAGTTTAACAGGGGGCGCCGGTACGCAGTATTTT. Encoded protein: CASSLTGGAGTQYF. The rearrangement links TRBV28 to TRBJ2-3, with 9 bases that match TRBD1. The CDR3 extends over 14 amino acids. With V trimmed by 2 bases and J by 8 bases, 5 bases remained unmatched. Per germline, CDR1 MDHEN and CDR2 SYDVKM.

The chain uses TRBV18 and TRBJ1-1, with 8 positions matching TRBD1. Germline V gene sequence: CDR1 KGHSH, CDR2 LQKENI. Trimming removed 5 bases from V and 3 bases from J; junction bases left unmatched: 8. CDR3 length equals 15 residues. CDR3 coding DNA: TGTGCCAGCTCAATCATGGACAGGGTATACACTGAAGCTTTCTTT. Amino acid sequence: CASSIMDRVYTEAFF.

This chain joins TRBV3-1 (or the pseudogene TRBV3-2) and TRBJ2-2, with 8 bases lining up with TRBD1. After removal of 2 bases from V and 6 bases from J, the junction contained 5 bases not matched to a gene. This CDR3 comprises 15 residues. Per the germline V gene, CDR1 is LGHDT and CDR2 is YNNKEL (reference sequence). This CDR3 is CASSQNGQGSGELFF. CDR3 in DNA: TGTGCCAGCAGCCAAAACGGACAGGGCTCCGGGGAGCTGTTTTTT.

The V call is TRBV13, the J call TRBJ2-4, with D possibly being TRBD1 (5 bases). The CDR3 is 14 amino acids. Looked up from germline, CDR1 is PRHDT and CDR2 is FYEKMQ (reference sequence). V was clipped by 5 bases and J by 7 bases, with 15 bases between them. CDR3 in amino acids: CASSLFGAPNIQYF. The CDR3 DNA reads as TGTGCCAGCAGCCTTTTTGGGGCCCCCAACATTCAGTACTTC.

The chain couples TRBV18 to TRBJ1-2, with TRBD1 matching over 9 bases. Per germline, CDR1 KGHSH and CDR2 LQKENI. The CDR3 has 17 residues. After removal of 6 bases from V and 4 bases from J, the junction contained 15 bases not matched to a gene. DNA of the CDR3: TGTGCCAGCTCCCAAACAGGGGGCAGAATCCGTGGCTATGGCTACACCTTC. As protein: CASSQTGGRIRGYGYTF.

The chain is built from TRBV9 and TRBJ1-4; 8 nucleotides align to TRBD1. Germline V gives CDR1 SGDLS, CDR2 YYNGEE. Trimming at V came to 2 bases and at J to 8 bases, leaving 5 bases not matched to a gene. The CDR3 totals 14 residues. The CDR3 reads CASSVQGAGEKLFF. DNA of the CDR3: TGTGCCAGCAGCGTTCAGGGGGCGGGGGAAAAACTGTTTTTT.

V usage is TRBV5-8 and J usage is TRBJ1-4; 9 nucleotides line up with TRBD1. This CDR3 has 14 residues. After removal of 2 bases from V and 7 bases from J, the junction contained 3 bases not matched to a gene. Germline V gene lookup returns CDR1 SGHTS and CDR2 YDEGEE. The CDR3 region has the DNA TGTGCCAGCAGCTTAGGACAGGGGATTGAAAAACTGTTTTTT. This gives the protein CASSLGQGIEKLFF.

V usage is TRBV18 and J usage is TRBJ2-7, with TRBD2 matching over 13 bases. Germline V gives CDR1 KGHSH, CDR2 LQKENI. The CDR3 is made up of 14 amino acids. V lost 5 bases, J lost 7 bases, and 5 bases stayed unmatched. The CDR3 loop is CASSSGTSGMEQYF. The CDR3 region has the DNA TGTGCCAGCTCATCCGGGACTAGCGGGATGGAGCAGTACTTC.

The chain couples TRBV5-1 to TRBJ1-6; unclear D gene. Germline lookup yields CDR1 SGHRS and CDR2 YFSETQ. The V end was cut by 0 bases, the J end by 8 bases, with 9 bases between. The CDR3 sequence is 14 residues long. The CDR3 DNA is TGCGCCAGCAGCTTGGCTTACCGGGATTCACCCCTCCACTTT. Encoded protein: CASSLAYRDSPLHF.

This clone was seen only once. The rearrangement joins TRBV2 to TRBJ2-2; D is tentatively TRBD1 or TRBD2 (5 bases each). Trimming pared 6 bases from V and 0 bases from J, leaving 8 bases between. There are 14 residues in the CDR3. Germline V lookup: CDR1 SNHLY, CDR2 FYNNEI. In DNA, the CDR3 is TGTGCCAGCAGGCCGGGGCCGAACACCGGGGAGCTGTTTTTT. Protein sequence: CASRPGPNTGELFF. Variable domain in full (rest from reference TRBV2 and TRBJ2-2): EPEVTQTPSHQVTQMGQEVILRCVPISNHLYFYWYRQILGQKVEFLVSFYNNEISEKSEIFDDQFSVERPDGSNFTLKIRSTKLEDSAMYFCASRPGPNTGELFFGEGSRLTVL.

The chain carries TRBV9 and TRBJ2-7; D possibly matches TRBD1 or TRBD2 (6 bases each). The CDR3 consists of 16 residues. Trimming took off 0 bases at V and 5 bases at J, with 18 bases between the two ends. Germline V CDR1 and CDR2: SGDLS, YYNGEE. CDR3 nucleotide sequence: TGTGCCAGCAGCGTAGTTGGGGGGCGAACAAGGGACGAGCAGTACTTC. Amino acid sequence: CASSVVGGRTRDEQYF.

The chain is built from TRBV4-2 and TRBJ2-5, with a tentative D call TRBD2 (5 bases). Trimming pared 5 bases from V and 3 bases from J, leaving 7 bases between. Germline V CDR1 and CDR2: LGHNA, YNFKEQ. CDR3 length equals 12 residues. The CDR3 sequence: CASSGSEETQYF. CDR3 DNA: TGTGCCAGCAGCGGGAGCGAAGAGACCCAGTACTTC.

The CDR3 is CASSTGQTRQPQHF. Written as DNA, the CDR3 is TGTGCCAGCAGTACGGGACAAACGAGGCAGCCCCAGCATTTT. V usage is TRBV6-5 and J usage is TRBJ1-5, with D possibly TRBD1 on 6 matching bases. V lost 5 bases, J lost 7 bases, and 15 bases lay in between. CDR1 and CDR2 (germline): MNHEY, SVGAGI. This CDR3 comprises 14 residues.

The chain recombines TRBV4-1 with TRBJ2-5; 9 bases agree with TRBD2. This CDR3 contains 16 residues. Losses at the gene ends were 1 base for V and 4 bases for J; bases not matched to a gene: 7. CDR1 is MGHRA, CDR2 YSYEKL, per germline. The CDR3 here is CASSQGLRGGGETQYF. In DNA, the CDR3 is TGCGCCAGCAGCCAAGGGTTGCGGGGGGGCGGAGAGACCCAGTACTTC.

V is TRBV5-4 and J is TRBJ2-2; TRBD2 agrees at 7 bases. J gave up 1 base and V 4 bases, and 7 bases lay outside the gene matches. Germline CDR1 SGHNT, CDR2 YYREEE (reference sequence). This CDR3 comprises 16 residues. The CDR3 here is CASSPPGLQNTGELFF. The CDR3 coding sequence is TGTGCCAGCAGCCCCCCGGGACTACAGAACACCGGGGAGCTGTTTTTT. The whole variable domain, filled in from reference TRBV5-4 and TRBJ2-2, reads ETGVTQSPTHLIKTRGQQVTLRCSSQSGHNTVSWYQQALGQGPQFIFQYYREEENGRGNFPPRFSGLQFPNYSSELNVNALELDDSALYLCASSPPGLQNTGELFFGEGSRLTVL.

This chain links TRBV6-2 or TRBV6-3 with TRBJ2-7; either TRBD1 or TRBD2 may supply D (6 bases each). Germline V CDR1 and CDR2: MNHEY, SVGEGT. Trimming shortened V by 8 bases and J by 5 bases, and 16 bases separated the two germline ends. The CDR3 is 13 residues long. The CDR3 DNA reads TGTGCCAGCCGTTTCGGGGGCGGGAACGAGCAGTACTTC. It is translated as CASRFGGGNEQYF.

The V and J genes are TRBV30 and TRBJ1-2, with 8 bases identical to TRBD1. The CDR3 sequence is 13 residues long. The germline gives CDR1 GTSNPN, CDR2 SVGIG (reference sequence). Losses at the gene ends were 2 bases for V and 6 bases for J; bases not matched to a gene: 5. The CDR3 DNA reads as TGTGCCTGGAGTCCCAGGGGGCTAGATGGCTACACCTTC. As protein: CAWSPRGLDGYTF.

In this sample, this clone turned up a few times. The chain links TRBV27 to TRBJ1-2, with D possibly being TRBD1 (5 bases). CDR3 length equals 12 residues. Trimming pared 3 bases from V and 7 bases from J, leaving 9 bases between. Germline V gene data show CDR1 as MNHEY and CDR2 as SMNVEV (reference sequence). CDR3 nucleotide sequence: TGTGCCAGCAGTTTCTACGGGGGTGGCTACACCTTC. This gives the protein CASSFYGGGYTF.

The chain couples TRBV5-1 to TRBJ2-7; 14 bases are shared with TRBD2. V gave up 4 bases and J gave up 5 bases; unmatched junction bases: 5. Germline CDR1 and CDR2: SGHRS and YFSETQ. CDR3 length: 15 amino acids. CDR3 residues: CASSMGLAGEDEQYF. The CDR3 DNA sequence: TGCGCCAGCAGCATGGGACTAGCGGGGGAGGACGAGCAGTACTTC.

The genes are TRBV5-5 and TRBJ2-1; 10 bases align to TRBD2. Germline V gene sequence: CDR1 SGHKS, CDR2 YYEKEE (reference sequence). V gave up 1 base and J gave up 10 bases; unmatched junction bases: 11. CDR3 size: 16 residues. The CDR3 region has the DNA TGTGCCAGCAGCTTGTGGACTAGCGGAATAGTAAGGGAGCAGTTCTTC. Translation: CASSLWTSGIVREQFF.

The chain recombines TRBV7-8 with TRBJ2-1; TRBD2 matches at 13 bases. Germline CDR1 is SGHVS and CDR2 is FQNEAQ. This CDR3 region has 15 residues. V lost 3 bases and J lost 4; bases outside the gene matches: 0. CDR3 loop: CASSLTSGRYNEQFF. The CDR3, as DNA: TGTGCCAGCAGCTTGACTAGCGGGAGGTACAATGAGCAGTTCTTC.

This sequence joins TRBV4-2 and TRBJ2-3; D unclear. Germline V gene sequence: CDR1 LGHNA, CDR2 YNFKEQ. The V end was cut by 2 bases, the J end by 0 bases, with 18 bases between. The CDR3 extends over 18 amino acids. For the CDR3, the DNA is TGTGCCAGCAGCCAATCACCAAGTATTGTGACTAGCACAGATACGCAGTATTTT. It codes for CASSQSPSIVTSTDTQYF.

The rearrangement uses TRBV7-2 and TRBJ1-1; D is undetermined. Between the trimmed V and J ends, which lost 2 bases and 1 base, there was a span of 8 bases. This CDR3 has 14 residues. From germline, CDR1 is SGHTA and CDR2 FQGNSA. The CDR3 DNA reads TGTGCCAGCAGCTTACTTTACCGGAACACTGAAGCTTTCTTT. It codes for CASSLLYRNTEAFF.

CDR3 loop: CASSDRDMNTEAFF. CDR3 DNA: TGTGCCAGCAGCGACCGAGACATGAACACTGAAGCTTTCTTT. This chain links TRBV9 with TRBJ1-1; D is ambiguous. V was clipped by 3 bases and J by 0 bases, with 9 bases between them. The length of the CDR3 is 14 residues. Germline values: CDR1 SGDLS, CDR2 YYNGEE.

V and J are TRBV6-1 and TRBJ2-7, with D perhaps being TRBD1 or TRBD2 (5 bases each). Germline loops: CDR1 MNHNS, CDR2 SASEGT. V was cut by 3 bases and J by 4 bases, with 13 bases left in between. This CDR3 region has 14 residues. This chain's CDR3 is CASSEGPGKYEQYF. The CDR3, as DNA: TGTGCCAGCAGTGAGGGGCCCGGGAAGTACGAGCAGTACTTC.